Listed below are T cell receptor beta chains from one sample, sequenced in a study of blood T cell repertoires in COVID-19. Sequencing used immunoSEQ multiplex PCR; TCRdb keeps in-frame clones, though not all of them. The sample yields approximately 97,000 clones, around nine tenths seen once. Material: peripheral blood. These receptors were taken from a woman in her 50s with COVID-19, enrolled during active disease. The CDR3 runs from the conserved cysteine through the conserved F or W. Clone size is shown for a subset of rows, as once, few, many or a class of expanded clone.

v_gene,abundance,CDR3aa
TRBV2,NA,CASSARDGVRSVSNYGYTF
TRBV19,NA,CAATRGQGITGELFF
TRBV7-2,few,CASSLRGGNSYEQYF
TRBV7-6,NA,CASSLGGRGDTQYF
TRBV9,NA,CASSVDSGGSSYNEQFF
TRBV5-1,NA,CASSLDINQPQHF
TRBV5-6,NA,CASSLRGVYEQYF
TRBV19,NA,CASRSGANVLTF
TRBV7-3,NA,CASSLGHTNSPLHF
TRBV6-5,NA,CASSSAGDTEAFF
TRBV12-5,NA,CASGLPTGVGNTIYF
TRBV19,NA,CASSIDFSDRARYEQYF
TRBV5-6,NA,CASSLGSGGFGDTEAFF
TRBV28,NA,CASRPTGVDGYTF
TRBV3-1/TRBV3-2,NA,CASSQSRLNEQFF
TRBV18,once,CASSPPSIDTQYF
TRBV9,NA,CASSVGGGQGAYEQYF
TRBV7-8,NA,CASSLDQGLTRNTEAFF
TRBV6-2/TRBV6-3,NA,CASSLRASGGLWEQFF
TRBV28,NA,CASSIRDSYGYTF
TRBV10-3,few,CAISGGDRERQPQHF
TRBV15,NA,CATSSFTDTQYF
TRBV28,once,CASSLRGSNSPLHF
TRBV5-1,once,CASSLYRADSDTQYF
TRBV7-6,NA,CASSLGPVSSTDTQYF
TRBV12-3/TRBV12-4,NA,CASSFHSGAEAFF
TRBV19,once,CASGEGGARQPQHF
TRBV7-8,few,CASSLYGRDPRAIYF
TRBV11-2,NA,CASRGSTDTQYF
TRBV28,NA,CASSSPAAGGNQPQHF
TRBV23-1,NA,CASSHPNDIFNQPQHF
TRBV9,NA,CASNRDSDSPLHF
TRBV15,NA,CATSKPSGGVNTQYF
TRBV18,NA,CASSSRRLAGILGTDTQYF
TRBV13,NA,CASSPRQGENTEAFF
TRBV29-1,NA,CSVEQGYTGELFF
TRBV5-5,NA,CASRAPRTGLGEQFF
TRBV4-2,NA,CASSMQARYTF
TRBV6-6,NA,CASSFTAGVTEAFF
TRBV4-1,NA,CASSQPTEGSYGYTF
TRBV5-1,NA,CASSLVGAPTDTQYF
TRBV11-3,NA,CASNPGGQNTEAFF
TRBV30,NA,CAWSTQTGGVGQPQHF
TRBV6-5,NA,CASSYEGEGEDTQYF
TRBV6-5,NA,CASSWDIPRKTGELFF
TRBV28,NA,CASSPRLAGGYEQYF
TRBV7-2,NA,CASSLASGFTDTQYF
TRBV27,NA,CASSLPGAYGYTF
TRBV3-1/TRBV3-2,NA,CASRVLGGDPPYEQYF
TRBV7-9,NA,CASSLTTVSGNTIYF
TRBV7-9,NA,CASSSNRDRVDEAFF
TRBV5-5,NA,CASSLSAQLTDTQYF
TRBV3-1/TRBV3-2,NA,CASSPAGQGTSGGYTF
TRBV11-3,NA,CASRGGSNQPQHF
TRBV12-5,NA,CASGLVLGDRVNEQFF
TRBV14,once,CASSQAREQYF
TRBV5-1,NA,CASSPGTGVVGYTF
TRBV11-1,NA,CASSRGQNYEQYF